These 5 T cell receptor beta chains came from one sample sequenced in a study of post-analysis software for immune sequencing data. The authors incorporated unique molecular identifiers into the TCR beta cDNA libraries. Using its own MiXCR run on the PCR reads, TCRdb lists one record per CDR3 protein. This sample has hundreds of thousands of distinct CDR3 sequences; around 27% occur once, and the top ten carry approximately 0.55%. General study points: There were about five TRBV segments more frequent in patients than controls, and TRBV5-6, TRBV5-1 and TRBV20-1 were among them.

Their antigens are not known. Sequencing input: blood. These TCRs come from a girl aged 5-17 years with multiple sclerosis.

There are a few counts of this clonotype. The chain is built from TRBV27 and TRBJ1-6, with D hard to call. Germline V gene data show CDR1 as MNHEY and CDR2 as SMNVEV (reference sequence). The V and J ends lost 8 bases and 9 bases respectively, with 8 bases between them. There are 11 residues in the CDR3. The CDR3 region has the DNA TGTGCCAGCGGGGTTGTTTCACCCCTCCACTTT. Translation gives CASGVVSPLHF.

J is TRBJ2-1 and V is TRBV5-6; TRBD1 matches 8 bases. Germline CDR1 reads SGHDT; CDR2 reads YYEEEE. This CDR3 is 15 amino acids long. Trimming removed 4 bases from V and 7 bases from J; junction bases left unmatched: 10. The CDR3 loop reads CASSGQGGFRNEQFF. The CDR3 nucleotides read TGTGCCAGCAGCGGACAGGGCGGTTTCAGGAATGAGCAGTTCTTC.

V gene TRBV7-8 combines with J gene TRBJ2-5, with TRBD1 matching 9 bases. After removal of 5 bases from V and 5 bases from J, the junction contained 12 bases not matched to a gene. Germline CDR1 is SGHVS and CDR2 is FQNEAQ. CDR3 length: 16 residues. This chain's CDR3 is CASSRAGQGFGETQYF. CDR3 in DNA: TGTGCCAGCAGCCGAGCCGGACAGGGGTTTGGGGAGACCCAGTACTTC.

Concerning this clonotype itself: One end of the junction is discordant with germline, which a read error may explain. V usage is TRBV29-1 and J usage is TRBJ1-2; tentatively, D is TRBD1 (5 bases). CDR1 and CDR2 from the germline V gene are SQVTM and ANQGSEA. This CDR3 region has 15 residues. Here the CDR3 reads CNVEQWGPGTYGYTF. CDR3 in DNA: TGCAACGTTGAACAGTGGGGACCCGGCACTTATGGCTACACCTTC.

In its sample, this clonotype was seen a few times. The CDR3 DNA reads TGTGCCAGCAGCCCGAGGTCGGGGCCCCAAGAGACCCAGTACTTC. Translated: CASSPRSGPQETQYF. The chain recombines TRBV7-9 with TRBJ2-5; D may correspond to TRBD1 or TRBD2 (5 bases each). Germline assignment: CDR1 SEHNR and CDR2 FQNEAQ (reference sequence). This CDR3 spans 15 amino acids. Trimming removed 5 bases from V and 1 base from J, with 14 bases in between.